These T cell receptor beta chains were read from a single sample in a study of T cell repertoires in cytomegalovirus infection. TCRdb recomputed calls from the reads with MiXCR, one row per CDR3 protein. The table has 400,000 or so distinct CDR3 sequences, roughly 18% seen once. Sequenced material: PBMCs. These receptors were obtained from a human donor in good health (CMV status not recorded). Some clones in this sample may be carry-over from other donors' samples. CDR3s include the opening cysteine and the closing phenylalanine or tryptophan. A D gene is named only where the DNA matches it firmly. For some rows the clone size is stated as once, few or many, or as a class when expanded; others skip it.

V gene	J gene	D gene	clone size	CDR3 protein	CDR3 DNA
TRBV6-2/TRBV6-3	TRBJ2-5	-	-	CASSPLGADQETQYF	TGTGCCAGCAGTCCTCTTGGAGCGGACCAAGAGACCCAGTACTTC
TRBV12-3/TRBV12-4	TRBJ1-1	-	few	CASSPGSEAFF	TGTGCCAGCAGCCCCGGCAGTGAAGCTTTCTTT
TRBV20-1	TRBJ2-3	TRBD2	-	CSSSRGGRPDTQYF	TGCAGTTCTAGTCGGGGGGGCCGGCCAGATACGCAGTATTTT
TRBV7-2	TRBJ2-1	-	many	CASSLVPIYNEQFF	TGTGCCAGCAGCTTAGTGCCCATCTACAATGAGCAGTTCTTC
TRBV19	TRBJ1-2	-	-	CASSQILGVTGYTF	TGTGCCAGTAGTCAAATTTTAGGAGTCACGGGCTACACCTTC
TRBV6-2/TRBV6-3	TRBJ2-2	-	few	CASSYSGPSGLGELFF	TGTGCCAGCAGTTACTCGGGACCGTCTGGATTGGGGGAGCTGTTTTTT
TRBV4-1	TRBJ2-3	TRBD2	-	CASSGSGGGDTQYF	TGCGCCAGCAGCGGTAGCGGGGGGGGGGATACGCAGTATTTT
TRBV2	TRBJ1-5	-	-	CASNNIVNQPQHF	TGTGCCAGCAACAACATCGTCAATCAGCCCCAGCATTTT
TRBV7-2	TRBJ1-6	-	-	CASSLVAGTPYNSPLHF	TGTGCCAGCAGCTTAGTGGCAGGGACGCCCTATAATTCACCCCTCCACTTT
TRBV7-2	TRBJ2-3	-	many	CASSLGGPSTDTQYF	TGTGCCAGCAGCTTAGGCGGGCCTAGCACAGATACGCAGTATTTT
TRBV20-1	TRBJ2-7	-	few	CSAPTGGEQYF	TGCAGTGCTCCCACGGGCGGGGAGCAGTACTTC
TRBV5-6	TRBJ2-1	-	-	CASSLSPSWNEQFF	TGTGCCAGCAGCTTGTCCCCTAGCTGGAATGAGCAGTTCTTC
TRBV12-3/TRBV12-4	TRBJ1-6	TRBD1	-	CASSLARTGGVGSPLHF	TGTGCCAGCAGTTTAGCGCGGACAGGAGGCGTTGGTTCACCCCTCCACTTT
TRBV7-2	TRBJ2-1	-	many	CASSPISRFNEQFF	TGTGCCAGCAGTCCAATCTCCCGGTTCAATGAGCAGTTCTTC
TRBV12-3/TRBV12-4	TRBJ1-5	-	-	CASSSPQVNQPQHF	TGTGCCAGCAGTTCGCCCCAGGTTAATCAGCCCCAGCATTTT
TRBV2	TRBJ1-5	-	-	CASSESGQPQHF	TGTGCCAGCAGTGAATCGGGGCAGCCCCAGCATTTT
TRBV7-2	TRBJ2-7	TRBD1	many	CASSPRTGGGYEQYF	TGTGCCAGCAGCCCCAGGACAGGGGGCGGCTACGAGCAGTACTTC
TRBV12-3/TRBV12-4	TRBJ2-1	TRBD1	-	CASSLGQKLNEQFF	TGTGCCAGCAGTTTGGGACAGAAACTCAATGAGCAGTTCTTC
TRBV7-9	TRBJ1-1	-	many	CASSLAQGGSTEAFF	TGTGCCAGCAGCTTAGCGCAGGGAGGGAGCACTGAAGCTTTCTTT
TRBV11-2	TRBJ2-1	TRBD2	many	CASSLGTSGINEQFF	TGTGCCAGCAGCTTAGGGACTAGCGGGATCAATGAGCAGTTCTTC
TRBV14	TRBJ1-1	-	few	CASGRGSNTEAFF	TGTGCCAGCGGAAGGGGCTCGAACACTGAAGCTTTCTTT
TRBV25-1	TRBJ1-5	-	-	CASSGVNSNQPQHF	TGTGCCAGCAGTGGGGTCAATAGCAATCAGCCCCAGCATTTT
TRBV20-1	TRBJ2-3	-	-	CSAGGVSGDTQYF	TGCAGTGCGGGCGGGGTGAGTGGAGATACGCAGTATTTT
TRBV4-1	TRBJ2-1	-	-	CASRVTGLVIGEQFF	TGCGCCAGTCGTGTAACGGGGCTAGTAATTGGTGAGCAGTTCTTC
TRBV4-2	TRBJ1-1	-	few	CASSQDGNLNTEAFF	TGTGCCAGCAGCCAAGATGGGAACTTGAACACTGAAGCTTTCTTT
TRBV20-1	TRBJ2-5	-	few	CSAPPFSGQETQYF	TGCAGTGCTCCCCCGTTTAGCGGACAAGAGACCCAGTACTTC
TRBV28	TRBJ2-7	-	-	CASSVNRVEQYF	TGTGCCAGCAGCGTTAACAGGGTCGAGCAGTACTTC
TRBV2	TRBJ2-7	TRBD2	few	CASRFRTSGYEQYF	TGTGCCAGCAGGTTTAGGACTAGCGGTTACGAGCAGTACTTC
TRBV7-2	TRBJ1-3	TRBD1	-	CASSLGHRGSGNTIYF	TGTGCCAGCAGCTTGGGACACAGGGGATCTGGAAACACCATATATTTT
TRBV29-1	TRBJ2-3	TRBD1	-	CSVSGTVGPTDTQYF	TGCAGCGTTTCCGGGACAGTGGGGCCCACAGATACGCAGTATTTT
TRBV2	TRBJ2-7	-	-	CASSEGEEDLGYF	TGTGCCAGCAGTGAAGGAGAGGAGGACCTGGGGTACTTC
TRBV20-1	TRBJ2-3	-	-	CSAYGMAGRTDTQYF	TGCAGTGCTTATGGCATGGCAGGTCGCACAGATACGCAGTATTTT
TRBV7-2	TRBJ2-6	-	many	CASGEAGANVLTF	TGTGCCAGCGGGGAGGCTGGGGCCAACGTCCTGACTTTC
TRBV7-2	TRBJ2-1	-	-	CASSLAWSSYNEQFF	TGTGCCAGCAGCTTGGCGTGGAGCTCCTACAATGAGCAGTTCTTC
TRBV5-4	TRBJ2-3	TRBD2	-	CASSPGLAGGPQDTQYF	TGTGCCAGCAGCCCGGGACTAGCGGGAGGGCCTCAAGATACGCAGTATTTT
TRBV19	TRBJ1-5	-	-	CARARRVGDKPYQPQHF	TGTGCCAGGGCGAGAAGGGTCGGTGACAAACCTTATCAGCCCCAGCATTTT
TRBV11-2	TRBJ2-1	TRBD2	many	CASSHETGLVIDEQFF	TGTGCCAGCAGCCATGAAACGGGACTAGTTATCGATGAGCAGTTCTTC
TRBV29-1	TRBJ1-2	-	-	CSVENYLGPGYTF	TGCAGCGTTGAGAACTATCTGGGCCCTGGCTACACCTTC
TRBV7-2	TRBJ2-5	TRBD2	many	CASTLELADSGTQYF	TGTGCCAGCACCTTGGAACTAGCGGACTCCGGGACCCAGTACTTC
TRBV5-5	TRBJ1-5	-	few	CASSQIGGQPQHF	TGTGCCAGCAGCCAAATCGGGGGGCAGCCCCAGCATTTT
TRBV4-1	TRBJ1-1	TRBD1	few	CASSRLDRGTEAFF	TGCGCCAGCAGCCGCCTGGACAGGGGCACTGAAGCTTTCTTT
TRBV28	TRBJ2-3	TRBD1	many	CASSRDRGRPDTQYF	TGTGCCAGCAGCCGGGACAGGGGGCGCCCAGATACGCAGTATTTT
TRBV20-1	TRBJ1-4	-	once	CSAVNRATNEKLFF	TGCAGTGCTGTCAACAGGGCAACTAATGAAAAACTGTTTTTT
TRBV20-1	TRBJ1-6	TRBD1	-	CSARMTGINSPLHF	TGCAGTGCTAGAATGACAGGGATTAATTCACCCCTCCACTTT
TRBV19	TRBJ2-7	-	few	CAIGWDGLCLEQYF	TGTGCCATTGGATGGGACGGGCTTTGTTTGGAGCAGTACTTC
TRBV12-3/TRBV12-4	TRBJ2-5	TRBD2	many	CASSRLAGGVETQYF	TGTGCCAGCAGCCGACTAGCGGGAGGAGTAGAGACCCAGTACTTC
TRBV6-1	TRBJ2-5	TRBD1	many	CASRDRGQETQYF	TGTGCCAGCAGAGACAGGGGGCAAGAGACCCAGTACTTC
TRBV5-1	TRBJ1-1	-	-	CASSLGSGSSNTEAFF	TGCGCCAGCAGCTTGGGATCGGGCAGCTCGAACACTGAAGCTTTCTTT
TRBV7-2	TRBJ2-1	TRBD2	many	CASSRGLAENEQFF	TGTGCCAGCAGCCGGGGACTAGCTGAGAATGAGCAGTTCTTC
TRBV9	TRBJ2-3	-	few	CASSADLDTQYF	TGTGCCAGCAGCGCCGATTTGGATACGCAGTATTTT
TRBV7-2	TRBJ1-5	TRBD1	many	CASSSMGQGAQHF	TGTGCCAGCAGTTCGATGGGACAGGGAGCCCAGCATTTT
TRBV7-8	TRBJ2-3	-	many	CASSQDRGDTQYF	TGTGCCAGCAGCCAGGACCGCGGAGATACGCAGTATTTT
TRBV27	TRBJ2-5	-	few	CASSPGTVGSTQYF	TGTGCCAGCAGTCCGGGGACGGTGGGGAGTACCCAGTACTTC